Only a few counts were recorded for the clone carrying this TCR beta chain. The data stem from a study of blood T cells in healthy people across ages. It was with a sample-barcoded 5' primer and a J-beta primer mix that a second PCR of about 6 to 11 cycles was run. Any given sample supplied a minimum of 2.5 million CDR3-containing paired-end reads. TCRdb called the 5' RACE reads again in MiXCR, with one record for every CDR3 protein. The repertoire has roughly 1,000,000 distinct CDR3 sequences, 20% to 25% of them found once; the top ten carry 0.65% to 0.95%. Trimming left V 1 base short and J 7 bases short, with 7 bases between. The CDR3 totals 12 residues. Germline CDR1 and CDR2: SEHNR and FQNEAQ (reference sequence). These data also formed part of another study, on T cells of mothers and their children.

This TCR came from a girl aged 2-15 years in good health. The J gene is TRBJ1-2, the V gene TRBV7-9; no clear D. Sequences were obtained from blood. CDR3 coding DNA: TGTGCCAGCAGCTTAGGGTATGGTGGCTACACCTTC. This sequence encodes CASSLGYGGYTF.